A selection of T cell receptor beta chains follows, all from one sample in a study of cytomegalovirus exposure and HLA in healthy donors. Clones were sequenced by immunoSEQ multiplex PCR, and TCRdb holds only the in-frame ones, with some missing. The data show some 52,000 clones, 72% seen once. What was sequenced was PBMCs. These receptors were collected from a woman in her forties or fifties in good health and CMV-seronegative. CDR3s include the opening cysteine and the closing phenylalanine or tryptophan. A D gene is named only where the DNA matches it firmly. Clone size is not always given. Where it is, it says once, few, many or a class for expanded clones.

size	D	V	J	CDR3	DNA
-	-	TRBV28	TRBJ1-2	CASSSRRGDGYTF	TGTGCCAGCAGTTCCCGCAGGGGAGATGGCTACACCTTC
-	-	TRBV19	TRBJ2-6	CASSSDTAGANVLTF	TGTGCCAGTAGCTCCGACACGGCTGGGGCCAACGTCCTGACTTTC
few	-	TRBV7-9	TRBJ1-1	CASSLARAQGNTEAFF	TGTGCCAGCAGCTTAGCCAGAGCCCAGGGGAACACTGAAGCTTTCTTT
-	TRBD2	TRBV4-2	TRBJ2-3	CASSQETGGTQYF	TGTGCCAGCAGCCAAGAAACGGGGGGGACGCAGTATTTT
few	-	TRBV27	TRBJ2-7	CASSLFGAPAYEQYF	TGTGCCAGCAGTTTATTTGGGGCGCCGGCCTACGAGCAGTACTTC
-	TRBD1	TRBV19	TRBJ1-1	CASSIGTGVNTEAFF	TGTGCCAGTAGTATAGGGACAGGGGTCAACACTGAAGCTTTCTTT
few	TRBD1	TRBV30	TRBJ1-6	CAWTHRDRNSPLHF	TGTGCCTGGACTCATAGGGACAGGAATTCACCCCTCCACTTT
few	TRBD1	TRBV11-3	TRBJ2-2	CASSSPGQGNTGELFF	TGTGCCAGCAGCTCACCGGGACAGGGGAACACCGGGGAGCTGTTTTTT
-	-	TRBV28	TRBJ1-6	CASSKDSSYNSPLHF	TGTGCCAGCAGTAAGGACAGTTCCTATAATTCACCCCTCCACTTT
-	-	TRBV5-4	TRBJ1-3	CASSLGQPSSGNTIYF	TGTGCCAGCAGCTTGGGACAACCCAGCTCTGGAAACACCATATATTTT
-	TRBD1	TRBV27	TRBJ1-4	CASTSRQGNEKLFF	TGTGCCAGCACCTCGCGACAGGGCAATGAAAAACTGTTTTTT
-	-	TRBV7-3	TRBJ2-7	CASQEAAYEQYF	TGTGCCAGTCAAGAAGCCGCCTACGAGCAGTACTTC
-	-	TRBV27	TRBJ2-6	CASSGALSSGANVLTF	TGTGCCAGCTCTGGGGCTCTGTCGTCTGGGGCCAACGTCCTGACTTTC
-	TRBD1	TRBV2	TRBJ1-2	CASIKDRTGAVGYTF	TGTGCCAGCATTAAGGACAGGACGGGAGCCGTTGGCTACACCTTC
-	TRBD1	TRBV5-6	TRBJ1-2	CASSWGQIYGYTF	TGTGCCAGCAGCTGGGGACAGATCTATGGCTACACCTTC
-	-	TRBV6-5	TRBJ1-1	CASSDLAETEAFF	TGTGCCAGCAGCGACCTGGCGGAGACTGAAGCTTTCTTT
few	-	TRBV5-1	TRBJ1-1	CASSSTPGTEAFF	TGCGCCAGCAGTTCTACTCCCGGCACTGAAGCTTTCTTT
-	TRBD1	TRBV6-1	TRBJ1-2	CASGQDYEGYTF	TGTGCCAGTGGACAGGACTATGAGGGCTACACCTTC
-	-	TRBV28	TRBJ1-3	CASRPPSGYYTIYF	TGTGCCAGCAGACCCCCCTCCGGGTATTACACCATATATTTT
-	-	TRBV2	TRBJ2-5	CALEGAALETQYF	TGTGCCTTAGAGGGAGCAGCTTTAGAGACCCAGTACTTC
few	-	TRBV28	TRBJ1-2	CASRTGTYGYTF	TGTGCCAGCAGGACCGGGACTTATGGCTACACCTTC
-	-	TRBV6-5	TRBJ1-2	CDSSLGLGVVGGYTF	TGTGACAGCAGTCTCGGGTTAGGGGTCGTGGGTGGCTACACCTTC
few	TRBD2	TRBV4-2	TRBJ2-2	CASSQDAAGGGGELFF	TGTGCCAGCAGCCAAGATGCGGCGGGAGGGGGCGGGGAGCTGTTTTTT
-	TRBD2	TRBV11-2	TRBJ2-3	CASSQGSSGGRSTDTQYF	TGTGCCAGCAGCCAGGGGTCTAGCGGGGGGCGCAGCACAGATACGCAGTATTTT
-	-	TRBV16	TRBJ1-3	CASSQSSGAGNTIYF	TGTGCCAGCAGCCAATCCTCAGGGGCTGGAAACACCATATATTTT
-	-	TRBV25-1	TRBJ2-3	CASSEPLGGAADTQYF	TGTGCCAGCAGTGAACCTTTGGGGGGAGCCGCAGATACGCAGTATTTT
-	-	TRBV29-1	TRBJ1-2	CSVGTRDGMRYTF	TGCAGCGTTGGGACACGCGATGGGATGCGCTACACCTTC
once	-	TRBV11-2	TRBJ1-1	CASSLVSGKAFF	TGTGCCAGCAGCTTAGTATCCGGGAAAGCTTTCTTT
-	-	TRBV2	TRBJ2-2	CASSQRRLTSGELFF	TGTGCCAGCAGCCAGCGGAGGCTAACAAGCGGGGAGCTGTTTTTT
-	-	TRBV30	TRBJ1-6	CAWSVRGVSREGSPLHF	TGTGCCTGGAGTGTACGGGGCGTAAGCAGGGAGGGATCACCCCTCCACTTT
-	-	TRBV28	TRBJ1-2	CASTPANSGGGYTF	TGTGCCAGCACCCCAGCTAATAGCGGAGGGGGCTACACCTTC
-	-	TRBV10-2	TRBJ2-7	CASSGTGSYEQYF	TGCGCCAGCAGTGGAACAGGGAGCTACGAGCAGTACTTC
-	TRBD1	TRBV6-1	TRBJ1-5	CASSGSTGGNQPQHF	TGTGCCAGCAGTGGGTCCACAGGGGGGAATCAGCCCCAGCATTTT
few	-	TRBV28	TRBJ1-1	CASSHAGGNTEAFF	TGTGCCAGCAGTCACGCGGGGGGGAACACTGAAGCTTTCTTT
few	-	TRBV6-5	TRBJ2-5	CASSYEAVGGETQYF	TGTGCCAGCAGTTATGAGGCGGTGGGTGGAGAGACCCAGTACTTC
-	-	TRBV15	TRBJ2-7	CATSRDTGYEQYF	TGTGCCACCAGCAGAGACACGGGGTACGAGCAGTACTTC
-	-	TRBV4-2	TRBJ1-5	CASSRGGASSNQPQHF	TGTGCCAGCAGTCGGGGAGGAGCTTCTAGCAATCAGCCCCAGCATTTT
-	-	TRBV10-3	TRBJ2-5	CATGGGETETQYF	TGTGCCACCGGCGGCGGGGAGACGGAGACCCAGTACTTC
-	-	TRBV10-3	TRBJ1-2	CAISVPESGGYTF	TGTGCCATCAGTGTGCCGGAGAGCGGTGGCTACACCTTC
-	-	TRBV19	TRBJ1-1	CASKPQGFTEAFF	TGTGCCAGCAAGCCGCAGGGGTTCACTGAAGCTTTCTTT
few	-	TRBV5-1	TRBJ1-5	CASSLESGNQPQHF	TGCGCCAGCAGCTTGGAGTCAGGGAATCAGCCCCAGCATTTT
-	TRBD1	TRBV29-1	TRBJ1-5	CSVGTGGQPQHF	TGCAGCGTTGGGACAGGGGGCCAGCCCCAGCATTTT
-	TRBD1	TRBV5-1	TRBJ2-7	CASSLTGGAREQYF	TGCGCCAGCAGCTTGACAGGGGGCGCGAGGGAGCAGTACTTC
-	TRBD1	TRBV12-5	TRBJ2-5	CASGTGQGQETQYF	TGTGCTAGTGGGACGGGACAGGGGCAAGAGACCCAGTACTTC
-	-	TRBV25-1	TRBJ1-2	CALGGAFGGYTF	TGTGCCTTAGGGGGGGCATTCGGCGGCTACACCTTC
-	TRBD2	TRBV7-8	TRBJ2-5	CASSSRLAGRETQYF	TGTGCCAGCAGCTCGAGACTAGCGGGGCGTGAGACCCAGTACTTC
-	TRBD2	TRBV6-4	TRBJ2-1	CASSASSGGSYNEQFF	TGTGCCAGCAGTGCCTCTAGCGGGGGCTCCTACAATGAGCAGTTCTTC
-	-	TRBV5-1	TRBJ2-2	CASSPTGDTGELFF	TGCGCCAGCAGCCCCACCGGGGACACCGGGGAGCTGTTTTTT
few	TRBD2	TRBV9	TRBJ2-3	CASSRGLFTDTQYF	TGTGCCAGCAGCCGGGGACTATTCACAGATACGCAGTATTTT
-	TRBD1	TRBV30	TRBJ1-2	CAWTGGTGYTF	TGTGCCTGGACAGGGGGGACTGGCTACACCTTC
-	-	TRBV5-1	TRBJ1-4	CASSLGGQLNEKLFF	TGCGCCAGCAGCCTCGGGGGGCAGCTTAATGAAAAACTGTTTTTT
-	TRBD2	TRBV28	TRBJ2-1	CASRALERELLEQFF	TGTGCCAGCAGGGCCCTTGAGCGGGAGTTGCTTGAGCAGTTCTTC
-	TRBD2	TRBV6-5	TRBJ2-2	CASSREGLGELFF	TGTGCCAGCAGTCGGGAGGGGCTCGGGGAGCTGTTTTTT
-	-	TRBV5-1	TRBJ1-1	CASSLGGLPNTEAFF	TGCGCCAGCAGCTTGGGAGGGTTGCCGAACACTGAAGCTTTCTTT